This T cell receptor (beta chain) was sequenced in a study of T cell responses to AZD1222 COVID-19 vaccine. This CDR3 region has 14 residues. Germline V gene lookup returns CDR1 LNHDA and CDR2 SQIVND (reference sequence). V lost 5 bases and J lost 2, with 12 bases in between. TCRdb's copy holds only in-frame clones and misses some; the assay was immunoSEQ multiplex PCR. The profile shows 110,000 or so clones, more than 75% of them singletons. The specimen comprised peripheral blood, sampled on day 0 of AZD1222 vaccination. The source of this sequence is an adult in good health. The rearrangement links TRBV19 to TRBJ1-2, with a weak D call TRBD1 (5 bases). The CDR3 sequence is CASSPSGLNYGYTF. For the CDR3, the DNA is TGTGCCAGTAGTCCCTCGGGACTAAACTATGGCTACACCTTC.